The 9 T cell receptor beta chains listed next were all sequenced from one sample in a study of blood T cell repertoires in COVID-19. Clones were sequenced by immunoSEQ multiplex PCR, and TCRdb holds only the in-frame ones, with some missing. The sample yields 100,000 to 150,000 clones, around 88% seen once. Input material: peripheral blood. The receptor source for this set is a man aged 45 to 65 with acute or convalescent COVID-19.

The genes are TRBV5-1 and TRBJ1-4, with 8 nucleotides matching TRBD1. Germline lookup yields CDR1 SGHRS and CDR2 YFSETQ. Germline trimming cut 3 bases from V and 6 bases from J; bases unmatched to any gene: 7. This CDR3 contains 15 residues. DNA for the CDR3: TGCGCCAGCAGCTCCGAGACAGGGGCTTATGAAAAACTGTTTTTT. Protein sequence: CASSSETGAYEKLFF. The variable domain in full, completed from reference TRBV5-1 and TRBJ1-4, reads KAGVTQTPRYLIKTRGQQVTLSCSPISGHRSVSWYQQTPGQGLQFLFEYFSETQRNKGNFPGRFSGRQFSNSRSEMNVSTLELGDSALYLCASSSETGAYEKLFFGSGTQLSVL.

The rearrangement links TRBV7-3 to TRBJ2-3; D is undetermined. This CDR3 region has 14 residues. V shed 4 bases and J shed 4 bases, with 12 bases lying between them. CDR1 is SGHTA and CDR2 is FQGTGA in the germline V gene. CDR3: CASSSFPGADTQYF. The CDR3 region has the DNA TGTGCCAGCAGCTCATTCCCGGGTGCAGATACGCAGTATTTT. The variable domain in full, with the rest retrieved from reference TRBV7-3 and TRBJ2-3, is GAGVSQTPSNKVTEKGKYVELRCDPISGHTALYWYRQSLGQGPEFLIYFQGTGAADDSGLPNDRFFAVRPEGSVSTLKIQRTERGDSAVYLCASSSFPGADTQYFGPGTRLTVL.

The chain couples TRBV19 to TRBJ2-7; 9 nucleotides agree with TRBD2. The CDR3 is made up of 13 amino acids. Trimming took 4 bases from V and 5 from J; bases not matched to a gene: 3. Germline-derived CDR1 and CDR2 are LNHDA and SQIVND (reference sequence). The CDR3 nucleotides read TGTGCCAGTAGTACGGGACTAGCTGACGAGCAGTACTTC. Translating gives CASSTGLADEQYF.

V usage is TRBV5-8 and J usage is TRBJ1-2; D unresolved. Germline CDR1 and CDR2: SGHTS and YDEGEE. Between the trimmed V and J ends, which lost 2 bases and 1 base, there was a span of 15 bases. CDR3 size: 16 residues. DNA for the CDR3: TGTGCCAGCAGCTTAAGATTGGCCAACCTTAACTATGGCTACACCTTC. Translated, it gives CASSLRLANLNYGYTF.

The CDR3 nucleotides read TGTGCCAGCAGACTCGCGGGAGGAACAGATACGCAGTATTTT. Its translation: CASRLAGGTDTQYF. The V call is TRBV5-6, the J call TRBJ2-3, with 8 bases matching TRBD2. The V and J ends lost 5 bases and 3 bases, in that order; junction bases with no gene match: 5. Germline assignment: CDR1 SGHDT and CDR2 YYEEEE. The CDR3 contains 14 residues.

V usage is TRBV5-1 and J usage is TRBJ1-2; D is possibly TRBD1 (5 bases). The germline V gene has CDR1 SGHRS and CDR2 YFSETQ. This CDR3 has 15 amino acids. Trimming removed 4 bases from V and 4 bases from J, with 17 bases in between. The CDR3 bases are TGCGCCAGCAGCCTCAAGGGGTCAGAGGTCTATGGCTACACCTTC. Encoded protein: CASSLKGSEVYGYTF. The variable domain in full, with the rest retrieved from reference TRBV5-1 and TRBJ1-2, is KAGVTQTPRYLIKTRGQQVTLSCSPISGHRSVSWYQQTPGQGLQFLFEYFSETQRNKGNFPGRFSGRQFSNSRSEMNVSTLELGDSALYLCASSLKGSEVYGYTFGSGTRLTVV.

The chain employs TRBV5-5 and TRBJ2-7, with 8 bases lining up with TRBD2. Per the germline V gene, CDR1 is SGHKS and CDR2 is YYEKEE (reference sequence). Trimming removed 1 base from V and 7 bases from J; junction bases left unmatched: 10. The CDR3 is made up of 15 amino acids. The CDR3 nucleotides are TGTGCCAGCAGCTTGCTGACACCGGGGGGGGCAGAGCAGTACTTC. It specifies CASSLLTPGGAEQYF.

The chain recombines TRBV7-2 with TRBJ1-2, with D perhaps TRBD1 (6 bases). The CDR3 has 14 residues. Germline assignment: CDR1 SGHTA and CDR2 FQGNSA. The V end was cut by 5 bases, the J end by 4 bases, with 14 bases between. Written as DNA, the CDR3 is TGTGCCAGCAGCGACCAACAGGGAAGCTATGGCTACACCTTC. It yields the protein CASSDQQGSYGYTF. Using reference TRBV7-2 and TRBJ1-2 for the parts outside the CDR3, the full variable domain is GAGVSQSPSNKVTEKGKDVELRCDPISGHTALYWYRQSLGQGLEFLIYFQGNSAPDKSGLPSDRFSAERTGGSVSTLTIQRTQQEDSAVYLCASSDQQGSYGYTFGSGTRLTVV.

CDR3 nucleotide sequence: TGTGCCAGCAGCCAAGACTGGGGCAGGCGGAACTATGGCTACACCTTC. This codes for CASSQDWGRRNYGYTF. V usage is TRBV3-1 (or the pseudogene TRBV3-2) and J usage is TRBJ1-2; D is perhaps TRBD1 (5 bases). The V end lost 0 bases, the J end lost 2 bases, and 13 bases lay between the germline ends. Germline lookup yields CDR1 LGHDT and CDR2 YNNKEL (reference sequence). The CDR3 extends over 16 amino acids.